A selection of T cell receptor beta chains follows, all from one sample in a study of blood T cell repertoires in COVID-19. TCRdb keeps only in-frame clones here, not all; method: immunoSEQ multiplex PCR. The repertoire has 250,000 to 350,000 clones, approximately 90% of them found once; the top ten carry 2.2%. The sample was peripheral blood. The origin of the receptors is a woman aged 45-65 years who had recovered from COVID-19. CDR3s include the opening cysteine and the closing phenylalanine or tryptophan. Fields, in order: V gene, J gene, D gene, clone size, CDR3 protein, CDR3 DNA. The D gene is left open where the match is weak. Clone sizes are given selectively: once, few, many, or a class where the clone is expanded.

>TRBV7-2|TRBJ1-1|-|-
CASSLDRLMNTEAFF
TGTGCCAGCAGCTTAGACAGGCTCATGAACACTGAAGCTTTCTTT
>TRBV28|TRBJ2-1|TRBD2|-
CASSLISGRFQFF
TGTGCCAGCAGTCTTATTAGCGGGAGATTTCAGTTCTTC
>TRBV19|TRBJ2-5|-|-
CASRRDLQETQYF
TGTGCCAGTAGGCGGGACTTACAAGAGACCCAGTACTTC
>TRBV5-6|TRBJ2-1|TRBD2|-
CASSSRGRGLYNEQFF
TGTGCCAGCAGCTCCCGGGGGAGGGGACTTTACAATGAGCAGTTCTTC
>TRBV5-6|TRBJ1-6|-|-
CASSLMAGANSPLHF
TGTGCCAGCAGCTTGATGGCAGGGGCTAATTCACCCCTCCACTTT
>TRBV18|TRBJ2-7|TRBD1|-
CASSLSGTGAYEQYF
TGTGCCAGCTCACTTAGCGGGACAGGGGCCTACGAGCAGTACTTC
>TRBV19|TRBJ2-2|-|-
CASSIGLLVTGELFF
TGTGCCAGTAGTATAGGGCTGTTGGTAACCGGGGAGCTGTTTTTT
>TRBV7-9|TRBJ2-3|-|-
CASSFRVLTTQYF
TGTGCCAGCAGCTTCAGGGTACTAACTACGCAGTATTTT
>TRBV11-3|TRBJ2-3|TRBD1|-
CASSFYRGDTQYF
TGTGCCAGCAGCTTCTACAGGGGCGATACGCAGTATTTT
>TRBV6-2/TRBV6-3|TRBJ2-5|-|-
CASSGGALWETQYF
TGTGCCAGCAGCGGAGGCGCCCTCTGGGAGACCCAGTACTTC
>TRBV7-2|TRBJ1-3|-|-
CASSREGRNTIYF
TGTGCCAGCAGCCGGGAGGGGAGAAACACCATATATTTT
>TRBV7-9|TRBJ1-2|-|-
CASSLDGGGPGYTF
TGTGCCAGCAGCTTAGATGGCGGGGGGCCCGGCTACACCTTC
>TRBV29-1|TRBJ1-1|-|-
CSGGRYTEAFF
TGCAGCGGTGGCCGCTACACTGAAGCTTTCTTT
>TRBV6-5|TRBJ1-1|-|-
CASWGHMNTEAFF
TGTGCCAGTTGGGGACATATGAACACTGAAGCTTTCTTT
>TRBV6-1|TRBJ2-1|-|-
CASSERAASYNEQFF
TGTGCCAGCAGTGAGCGGGCTGCCTCCTACAATGAGCAGTTCTTC
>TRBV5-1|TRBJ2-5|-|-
CASSYGTQETQYF
TGCGCCAGCAGCTACGGGACTCAAGAGACCCAGTACTTC
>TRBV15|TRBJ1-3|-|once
CATSRDPPGAGNTIYF
TGTGCCACCAGCAGAGATCCCCCAGGCGCTGGAAACACCATATATTTT
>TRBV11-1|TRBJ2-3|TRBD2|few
CASSLRTSASTDTQYF
TGTGCCAGCAGCCTGAGGACTAGCGCTTCCACAGATACGCAGTATTTT
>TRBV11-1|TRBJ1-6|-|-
CASSLGGLSPLHF
TGTGCCAGCAGCTTGGGGGGACTGTCACCCCTCCACTTT
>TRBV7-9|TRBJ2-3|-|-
CASSLDGADTQYF
TGTGCCAGCAGCTTAGACGGAGCGGATACGCAGTATTTT
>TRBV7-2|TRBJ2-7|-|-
CAISAGISYEQYF
TGTGCCATCTCGGCAGGGATTTCCTACGAGCAGTACTTC
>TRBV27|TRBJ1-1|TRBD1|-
CASSSGQAGPEAFF
TGTGCCAGCAGTAGCGGACAGGCCGGTCCTGAAGCTTTCTTT
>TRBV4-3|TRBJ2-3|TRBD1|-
CASSVGTGGDTQYF
TGCGCCAGCAGCGTCGGGACAGGGGGAGATACGCAGTATTTT
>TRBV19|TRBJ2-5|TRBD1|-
CASSVPGQQETQYF
TGTGCCAGTAGTGTACCGGGACAGCAAGAGACCCAGTACTTC
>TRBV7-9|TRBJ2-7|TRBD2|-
CASSRTSGSYEQYF
TGTGCCAGCAGCCGGACTAGCGGATCCTACGAGCAGTACTTC
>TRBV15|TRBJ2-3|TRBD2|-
CATSRLAGDRDTQYF
TGTGCCACCAGTAGACTAGCGGGAGACCGGGATACGCAGTATTTT
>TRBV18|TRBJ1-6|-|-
CASSDRASYNSPLHF
TGTGCCAGCTCAGACAGAGCCTCCTATAATTCACCCCTCCACTTT
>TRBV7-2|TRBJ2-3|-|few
CASSLGSGTHTDTQYF
TGTGCCAGCAGCTTAGGGTCGGGGACACACACAGATACGCAGTATTTT
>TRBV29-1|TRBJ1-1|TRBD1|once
CSVRQGWGGTEAFF
TGCAGCGTGCGACAGGGCTGGGGTGGCACTGAAGCTTTCTTT
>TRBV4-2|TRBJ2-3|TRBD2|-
CASSHGTSGEGDTQYF
TGTGCCAGCAGCCATGGGACTAGCGGCGAGGGGGATACGCAGTATTTT
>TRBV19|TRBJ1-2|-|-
CASFQANYGYTF
TGTGCTAGTTTCCAGGCTAACTATGGCTACACCTTC
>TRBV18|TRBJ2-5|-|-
CASSPRQGSQETQYF
TGTGCCAGCTCACCACGGCAGGGGTCTCAAGAGACCCAGTACTTC
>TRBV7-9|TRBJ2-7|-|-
CASSAQGYEQYF
TGTGCCAGCAGCGCACAGGGCTACGAGCAGTACTTC
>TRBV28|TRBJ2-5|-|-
CASSLQGTAGVETQYF
TGTGCCAGCAGTCTTCAGGGAACAGCCGGCGTAGAGACCCAGTACTTC
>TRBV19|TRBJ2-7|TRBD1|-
CASSGGQDLREQYF
TGTGCCAGTAGTGGGGGACAGGATTTACGAGAGCAGTACTTC
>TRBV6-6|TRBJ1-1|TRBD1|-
CASPTGVNTEAFF
TGTGCCAGCCCGACAGGGGTGAACACTGAAGCTTTCTTT
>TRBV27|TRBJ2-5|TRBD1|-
CASGGGTGLGETQYF
TGTGCCAGCGGAGGCGGGACAGGGTTGGGAGAGACCCAGTACTTC
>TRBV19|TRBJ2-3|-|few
CASNIGGTDTQYF
TGTGCCAGTAATATCGGGGGCACAGATACGCAGTATTTT
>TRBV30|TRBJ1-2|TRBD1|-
CVQGGQGGGYTF
TGTGTCCAGGGAGGACAGGGAGGCGGCTACACCTTC
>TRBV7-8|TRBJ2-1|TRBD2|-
CASSFRTSGLNEQFF
TGTGCCAGCAGCTTTAGGACTAGCGGACTCAATGAGCAGTTCTTC
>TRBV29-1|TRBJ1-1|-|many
CSVEGRNTEAFF
TGCAGCGTTGAGGGCAGGAACACTGAAGCTTTCTTT
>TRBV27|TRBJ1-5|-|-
CASRQGLGQPQHF
TGTGCCAGCAGACAGGGTTTGGGTCAGCCCCAGCATTTT